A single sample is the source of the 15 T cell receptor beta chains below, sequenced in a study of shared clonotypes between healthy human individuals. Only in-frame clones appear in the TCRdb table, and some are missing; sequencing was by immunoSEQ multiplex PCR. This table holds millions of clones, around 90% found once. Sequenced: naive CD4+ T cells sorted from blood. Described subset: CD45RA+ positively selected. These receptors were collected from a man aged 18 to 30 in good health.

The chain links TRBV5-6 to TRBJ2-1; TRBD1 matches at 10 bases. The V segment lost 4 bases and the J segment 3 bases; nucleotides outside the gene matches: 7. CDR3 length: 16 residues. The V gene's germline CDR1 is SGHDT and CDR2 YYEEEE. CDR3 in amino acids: CASSRGQGNNYNEQFF. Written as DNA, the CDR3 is TGTGCCAGCAGCCGGGGACAGGGGAATAACTACAATGAGCAGTTCTTC.

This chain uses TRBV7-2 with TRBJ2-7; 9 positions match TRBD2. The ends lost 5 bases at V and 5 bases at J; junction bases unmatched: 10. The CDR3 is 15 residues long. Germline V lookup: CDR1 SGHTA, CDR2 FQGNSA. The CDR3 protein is CASSPQGLAGHEQYF. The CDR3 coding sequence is TGTGCCAGCAGCCCGCAGGGACTAGCCGGCCACGAGCAGTACTTC.

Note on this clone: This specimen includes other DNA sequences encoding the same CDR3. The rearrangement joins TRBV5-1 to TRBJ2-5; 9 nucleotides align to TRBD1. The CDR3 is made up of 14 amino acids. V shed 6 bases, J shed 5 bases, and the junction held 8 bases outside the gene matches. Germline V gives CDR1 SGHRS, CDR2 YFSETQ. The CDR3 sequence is CASTRTGGEETQYF. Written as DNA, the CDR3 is TGCGCCAGCACCCGAACAGGGGGCGAGGAGACCCAGTACTTC.

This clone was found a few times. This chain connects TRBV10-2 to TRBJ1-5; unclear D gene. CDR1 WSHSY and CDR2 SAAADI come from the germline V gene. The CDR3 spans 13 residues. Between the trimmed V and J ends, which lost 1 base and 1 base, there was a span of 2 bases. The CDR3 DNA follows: TGCGCCAGCAGTGAGTACAGCAATCAGCCCCAGCATTTT. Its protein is CASSEYSNQPQHF.

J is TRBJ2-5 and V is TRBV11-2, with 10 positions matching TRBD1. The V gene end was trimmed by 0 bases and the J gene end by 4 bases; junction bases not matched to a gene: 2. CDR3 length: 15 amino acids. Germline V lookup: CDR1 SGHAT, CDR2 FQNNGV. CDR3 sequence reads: CASSLEGTGVETQYF. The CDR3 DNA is TGTGCCAGCAGCTTAGAGGGGACAGGGGTAGAGACCCAGTACTTC.

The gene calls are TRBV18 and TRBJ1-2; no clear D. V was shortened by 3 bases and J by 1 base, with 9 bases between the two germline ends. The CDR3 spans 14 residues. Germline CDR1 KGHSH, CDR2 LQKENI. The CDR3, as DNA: TGTGCCAGCTCACCGAATGGGGATAACTATGGCTACACCTTC. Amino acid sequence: CASSPNGDNYGYTF.

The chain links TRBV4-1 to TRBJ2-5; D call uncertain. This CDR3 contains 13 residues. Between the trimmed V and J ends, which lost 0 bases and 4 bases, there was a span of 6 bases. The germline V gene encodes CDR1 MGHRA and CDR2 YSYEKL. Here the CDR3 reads CASSQELAETQYF. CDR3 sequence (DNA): TGCGCCAGCAGCCAAGAATTAGCAGAGACCCAGTACTTC.

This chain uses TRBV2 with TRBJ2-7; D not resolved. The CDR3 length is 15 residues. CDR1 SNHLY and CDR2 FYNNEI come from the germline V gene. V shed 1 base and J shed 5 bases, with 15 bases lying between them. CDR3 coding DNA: TGTGCCAGCAGTGAAGAACAATCTTCTTTCCACGAGCAGTACTTC. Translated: CASSEEQSSFHEQYF.

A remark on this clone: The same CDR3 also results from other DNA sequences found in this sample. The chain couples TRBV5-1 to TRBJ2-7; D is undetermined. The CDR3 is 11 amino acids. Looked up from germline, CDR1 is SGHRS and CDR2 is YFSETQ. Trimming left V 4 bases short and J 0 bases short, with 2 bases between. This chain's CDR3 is CASSASYEQYF. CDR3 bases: TGCGCCAGCAGCGCCTCCTACGAGCAGTACTTC.

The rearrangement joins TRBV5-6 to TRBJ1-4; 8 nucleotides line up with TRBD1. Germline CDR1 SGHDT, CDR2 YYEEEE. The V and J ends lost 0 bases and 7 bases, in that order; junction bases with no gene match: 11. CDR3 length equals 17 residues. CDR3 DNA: TGTGCCAGCAGCTTGGCGTCAGGGGGCGAGGGTGTTGAAAAACTGTTTTTT. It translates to CASSLASGGEGVEKLFF.

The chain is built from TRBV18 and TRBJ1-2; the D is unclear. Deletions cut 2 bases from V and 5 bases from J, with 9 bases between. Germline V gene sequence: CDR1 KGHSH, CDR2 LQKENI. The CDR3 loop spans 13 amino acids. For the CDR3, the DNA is TGTGCCAGCTCACCATCCCAGGAGTATGGCTACACCTTC. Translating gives CASSPSQEYGYTF.

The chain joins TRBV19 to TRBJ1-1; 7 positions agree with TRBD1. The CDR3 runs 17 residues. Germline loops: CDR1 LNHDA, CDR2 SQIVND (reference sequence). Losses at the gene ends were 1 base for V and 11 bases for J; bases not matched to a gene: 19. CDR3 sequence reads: CASSIVGRDSFRAGAFF. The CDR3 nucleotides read TGTGCCAGTAGTATAGTCGGCCGGGACAGCTTTAGAGCGGGCGCTTTCTTT.

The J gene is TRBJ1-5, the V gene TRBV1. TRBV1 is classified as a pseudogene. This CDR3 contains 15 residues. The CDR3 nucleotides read TGCACCAGCAGCCAAGTCTGCGGGAACAATCAGCCCCAGCATTTT. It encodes CTSSQVCGNNQPQHF.

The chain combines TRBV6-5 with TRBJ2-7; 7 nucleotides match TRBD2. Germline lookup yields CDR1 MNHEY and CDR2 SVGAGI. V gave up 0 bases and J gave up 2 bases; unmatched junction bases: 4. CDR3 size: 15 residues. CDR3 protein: CASSYSGTITYEQYF. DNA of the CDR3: TGTGCCAGCAGTTACTCCGGGACTATTACCTACGAGCAGTACTTC.

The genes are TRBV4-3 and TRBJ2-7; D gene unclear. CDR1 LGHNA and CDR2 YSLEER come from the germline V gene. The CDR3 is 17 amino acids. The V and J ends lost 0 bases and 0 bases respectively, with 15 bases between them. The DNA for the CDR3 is TGCGCCAGCAGCCAAGAGGGTGCAGGCCCCAGCTCCTACGAGCAGTACTTC. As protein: CASSQEGAGPSSYEQYF.